These 23 T cell receptor beta chains share one sample of origin, sequenced in a study of technical replicates of blood from a few donors. The method was immunoSEQ multiplex PCR; TCRdb's version includes in-frame clones alone and lacks a portion of them. The sample has 75,000 to 100,000 clones, about 89% seen once. The sequenced sample consisted of T cells isolated from PBMCs. These receptors originate from a human donor in good health.

The rearrangement joins TRBV19 to TRBJ1-4; 8 positions match TRBD1. With 7 bases clipped from V and 10 bases from J, the junction kept 14 bases outside the gene matches. Germline loops: CDR1 LNHDA, CDR2 SQIVND (reference sequence). This CDR3 is built from 15 residues. The CDR3 nucleotides are TGTGCCAGTACTTCGTCCGGGACAGGAGGTGGAAAACTGTTTTTT. Encoded protein: CASTSSGTGGGKLFF.

This chain connects TRBV28 to TRBJ1-1; D gene uncertain. The V and J ends lost 7 bases and 1 base respectively, with 4 bases between them. The CDR3 loop spans 11 amino acids. Germline V lookup: CDR1 MDHEN, CDR2 SYDVKM. The CDR3 DNA reads TGTGCCAGCACCCAGAACACTGAAGCTTTCTTT. Its translation: CASTQNTEAFF.

This chain links TRBV27 with TRBJ1-5; no reliable D call. Germline lookup yields CDR1 MNHEY and CDR2 SMNVEV (reference sequence). V dropped 3 bases and J dropped 5 bases, with 8 bases sitting between them. The CDR3 totals 13 residues. CDR3 sequence: CASSFGLYQPQHF. The CDR3 DNA reads as TGTGCCAGCAGTTTCGGACTATATCAGCCCCAGCATTTT.

The chain couples TRBV4-2 to TRBJ2-3, with D possibly being TRBD2 (5 bases). The CDR3 extends over 12 amino acids. Trimming removed 0 bases at V and 12 bases at J, with 10 bases between. Germline loops: CDR1 LGHNA, CDR2 YNFKEQ. The CDR3 nucleotides read TGTGCCAGCAGCCAAGAAGCCGGACTTCAGTATTTT. Translating it yields CASSQEAGLQYF.

The chain links TRBV27 to TRBJ2-2; 12 bases map to TRBD2. The J segment lost 3 bases and the V segment lost 4 bases, leaving 18 bases of the junction unmatched. Germline V gives CDR1 MNHEY, CDR2 SMNVEV (reference sequence). There are 21 residues in the CDR3. The CDR3 is CASSWGIWTSGKGSDTGELFF. The CDR3 region has the DNA TGTGCCAGCAGTTGGGGGATATGGACTAGCGGGAAGGGGAGTGACACCGGGGAGCTGTTTTTT.

This rearrangement joins TRBV11-2 to TRBJ1-2; 8 bases agree with TRBD1. CDR1 is SGHAT and CDR2 is FQNNGV in the germline V gene. The CDR3 has 13 amino acids. V trimming: 5 bases; J trimming: 4 bases; junction bases outside the gene matches: 3. The CDR3 bases are TGTGCCAGCAGCGCCGGGACAGGCTATGGCTACACCTTC. Its protein is CASSAGTGYGYTF.

The chain employs TRBV9 and TRBJ2-5, with TRBD1 matching 10 bases. CDR1 SGDLS and CDR2 YYNGEE come from the germline V gene. V dropped 4 bases and J dropped 4; count of bases not matched to a gene: 4. This CDR3 comprises 14 residues. The DNA for the CDR3 is TGTGCCAGCAGCAGACAGGGGGCGCGAGAGACCCAGTACTTC. It codes for CASSRQGARETQYF.

Note on this clone: This sample includes further DNA sequences coding for the same CDR3. The chain uses TRBV5-1 and TRBJ1-1, with D possibly matching TRBD1 (6 bases). CDR1 SGHRS and CDR2 YFSETQ come from the germline V gene. This CDR3 is built from 14 residues. The V end was cut by 3 bases, the J end by 0 bases, with 9 bases between. As DNA, the CDR3 is TGCGCCAGCAGCTCCGGACAGTTGAACACTGAAGCTTTCTTT. Translating gives CASSSGQLNTEAFF.

V gene TRBV7-9 combines with J gene TRBJ1-3, with no clear D. Germline CDR1 and CDR2: SEHNR and FQNEAQ (reference sequence). The V and J ends lost 5 bases and 2 bases respectively, with 10 bases between them. The CDR3 consists of 14 residues. CDR3 DNA sequence: TGTGCCAGCAGCGGTGACGGGACTGGAAACACCATATATTTT. This gives the protein CASSGDGTGNTIYF.

The chain has TRBV29-1 and TRBJ2-7; 11 nucleotides agree with TRBD1. The CDR3 is 13 amino acids. V trimming: 8 bases; J trimming: 4 bases; junction bases outside the gene matches: 7. Germline V gene data show CDR1 as SQVTM and CDR2 as ANQGSEA. The CDR3 loop is CSYRDRGLYEQYF. The CDR3 region has the DNA TGCAGCTACCGGGACAGGGGGTTATACGAGCAGTACTTC.

V usage is TRBV2 and J usage is TRBJ2-2, with D possibly TRBD2 on 6 matching bases. The germline V and J ends were trimmed by 7 bases and 4 bases, with 13 bases remaining between them. This CDR3 contains 14 residues. CDR1 is SNHLY, CDR2 FYNNEI, per germline. The DNA of the CDR3 is TGTGCCAGCAACAGACCCGGGAGCACCGGGGAGCTGTTTTTT. It is translated as CASNRPGSTGELFF.

The chain couples TRBV5-4 to TRBJ2-1, with D tentatively TRBD2 (5 bases). CDR3 length: 12 amino acids. V was clipped by 8 bases and J by 12 bases, with 18 bases between them. The germline gives CDR1 SGHNT, CDR2 YYREEE (reference sequence). The DNA for the CDR3 is TGTGCCAGTAGATCTGTAGGTGGGAGGCAGTTCTTC. Its translation is CASRSVGGRQFF.

The chain uses TRBV6-5 and TRBJ2-7, with TRBD1 as a possible D gene (5 bases). Germline V gene lookup returns CDR1 MNHEY and CDR2 SVGAGI. This CDR3 is built from 16 residues. V was cut by 0 bases and J by 0 bases, with 12 bases left in between. CDR3 nucleotides: TGTGCCAGCAGTTACTCACCCGGGCAGGGCTCCTACGAGCAGTACTTC. It translates to CASSYSPGQGSYEQYF.

This sequence joins TRBV19 and TRBJ2-7; D is perhaps TRBD1 (5 bases). Trimming left V 6 bases short and J 3 bases short, with 12 bases between. Looked up from germline, CDR1 is LNHDA and CDR2 is SQIVND (reference sequence). The CDR3 totals 13 residues. The CDR3 protein is CASSPQGFYEQYF. The CDR3, as DNA: TGTGCCAGTAGCCCCCAGGGTTTCTACGAGCAGTACTTC.

V is TRBV6-1 and J is TRBJ2-7; weak D call: TRBD1 (5 bases). V was trimmed by 0 bases and J by 0 bases, leaving 15 bases between them. The length of the CDR3 is 17 residues. Germline V lookup: CDR1 MNHNS, CDR2 SASEGT. CDR3: CASSEAWVGVTSYEQYF. The DNA of the CDR3 is TGTGCCAGCAGTGAAGCGTGGGTAGGGGTCACCTCCTACGAGCAGTACTTC.

Concerning this clone: One junction end does not reproduce the germline sequence, and a read error may be involved. The same CDR3 also results from other DNA sequences found in this sample. The chain is built from TRBV6-5 and TRBJ1-1, with TRBD1 matching over 8 bases. Germline assignment: CDR1 MNHEY and CDR2 SVGAGI. This CDR3 has 15 amino acids. CDR3 protein: CASSRRDRLNTEAFF. In DNA, the CDR3 is TGTGCTAGCAGCCGACGGGACAGGCTGAACACTGAAGCTTTCTTT.

This clone was found once. The V and J genes are TRBV18 and TRBJ2-2, with 9 bases aligning to TRBD2. V shed 2 bases and J 4 bases; nucleotides not matched to a gene: 5. The V gene's germline CDR1 is KGHSH and CDR2 LQKENI. CDR3 length: 16 amino acids. CDR3 nucleotides: TGTGCCAGCTCACCAGTCCAGCGGGAGGTCACCGGGGAGCTGTTTTTT. Protein: CASSPVQREVTGELFF.

CDR3 residues: CASSQDGIDGQGTQETQYF. The CDR3 DNA reads as TGTGCCAGCAGCCAAGATGGCATAGACGGACAGGGGACCCAAGAGACCCAGTACTTC. The J gene is TRBJ2-5, the V gene TRBV14; TRBD1 matches at 9 bases. CDR3 size: 19 residues. V was clipped by 0 bases and J by 1 base; unmatched bases: 12. Germline lookup yields CDR1 SGHDN and CDR2 FVKESK.

The chain recombines TRBV14 with TRBJ2-5; 13 bases align to TRBD2. Germline lookup yields CDR1 SGHDN and CDR2 FVKESK. With V trimmed by 4 bases and J by 5 bases, 7 bases remained unmatched. The CDR3 is made up of 16 amino acids. The CDR3 reads CASSPIGTSGVETQYF. The CDR3 nucleotides read TGTGCCAGCAGCCCGATCGGGACTAGCGGGGTGGAGACCCAGTACTTC.

The V call is TRBV11-3, the J call TRBJ2-1; 9 bases align to TRBD2. Germline loops: CDR1 SGHNT, CDR2 YENEEA. Trimming removed 5 bases from V and 4 bases from J; junction bases left unmatched: 6. The CDR3 is made up of 15 amino acids. The CDR3 region has the DNA TGTGCCAGCAGCATTAGCGGGAGAGGGTACAATGAGCAGTTCTTC. Translated, it gives CASSISGRGYNEQFF. The full variable domain, rest sourced from reference TRBV11-3 and TRBJ2-1, is EAGVVQSPRYKIIEKKQPVAFWCNPISGHNTLYWYLQNLGQGPELLIRYENEEAVDDSQLPKDRFSAERLKGVDSTLKIQPAELGDSAVYLCASSISGRGYNEQFFGPGTRLTVL.

The V call is TRBV4-1, the J call TRBJ2-1; the match to TRBD2 covers 13 bases. The junction had 7 bases not matched to a gene; V was cut back by 4 bases and J by 10 bases. CDR1 is MGHRA and CDR2 is YSYEKL in the germline V gene. The CDR3 length is 15 residues. The CDR3 region is CASSPLGLAGEEQFF. DNA for the CDR3: TGCGCCAGCAGCCCACTCGGACTAGCGGGAGAGGAGCAGTTCTTC.

This clone was seen a single time. The chain combines TRBV9 with TRBJ2-4; 15 bases agree with TRBD2. The CDR3 consists of 18 residues. The germline CDR1 and CDR2 sequences are SGDLS and YYNGEE. Trimming cost V 4 bases and J 5 bases; bases outside gene matches: 10. The DNA for the CDR3 is TGTGCCAGCAGCAAAAAAGGACTAGCGGGGGGGCTTGAAAACATTCAGTACTTC. This encodes CASSKKGLAGGLENIQYF. Complete variable domain (other parts from reference TRBV9 and TRBJ2-4): DSGVTQTPKHLITATGQRVTLRCSPRSGDLSVYWYQQSLDQGLQFLIQYYNGEERAKGNILERFSAQQFPDLHSELNLSSLELGDSALYFCASSKKGLAGGLENIQYFGAGTRLSVL.

The J gene is TRBJ2-7, the V gene TRBV27, with D possibly matching TRBD2 (5 bases). Germline V gives CDR1 MNHEY, CDR2 SMNVEV (reference sequence). V gave up 5 bases and J gave up 4 bases, with 12 bases separating them. The CDR3 is 13 amino acids. This CDR3 is CASSPIEGYEQYF. CDR3 DNA sequence: TGTGCCAGCAGTCCGATTGAGGGATACGAGCAGTACTTC.